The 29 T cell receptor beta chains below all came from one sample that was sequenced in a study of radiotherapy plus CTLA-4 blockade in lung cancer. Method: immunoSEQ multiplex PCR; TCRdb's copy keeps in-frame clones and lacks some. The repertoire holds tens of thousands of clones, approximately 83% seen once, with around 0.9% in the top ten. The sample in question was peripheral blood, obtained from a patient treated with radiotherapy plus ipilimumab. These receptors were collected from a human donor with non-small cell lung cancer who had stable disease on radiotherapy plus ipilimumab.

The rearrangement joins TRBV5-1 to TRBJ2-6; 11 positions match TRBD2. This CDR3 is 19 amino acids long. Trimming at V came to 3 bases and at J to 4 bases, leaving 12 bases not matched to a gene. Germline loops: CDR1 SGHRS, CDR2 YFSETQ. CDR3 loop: CASSSIGLAGFSGANVLTF. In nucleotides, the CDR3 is TGCGCCAGCAGCTCGATCGGACTAGCGGGCTTCTCCGGGGCCAACGTCCTGACTTTC.

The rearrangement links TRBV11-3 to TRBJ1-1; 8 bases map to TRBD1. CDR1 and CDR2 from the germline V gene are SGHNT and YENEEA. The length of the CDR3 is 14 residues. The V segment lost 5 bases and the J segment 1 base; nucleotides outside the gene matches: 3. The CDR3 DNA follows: TGTGCCAGCAGCCCCGGACAGGGGAACACTGAAGCTTTCTTT. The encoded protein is CASSPGQGNTEAFF.

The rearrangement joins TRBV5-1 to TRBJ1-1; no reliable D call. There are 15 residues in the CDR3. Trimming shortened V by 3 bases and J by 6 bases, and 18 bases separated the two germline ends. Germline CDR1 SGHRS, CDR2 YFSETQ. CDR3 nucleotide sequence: TGCGCCAGCAGCTCCGAAGCCCGACCGGACGCTGAAGCTTTCTTT. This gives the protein CASSSEARPDAEAFF.

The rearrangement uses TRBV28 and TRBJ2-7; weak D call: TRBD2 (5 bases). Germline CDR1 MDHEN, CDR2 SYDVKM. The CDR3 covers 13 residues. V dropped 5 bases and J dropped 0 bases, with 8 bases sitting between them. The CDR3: CASSRLSSYEQYF. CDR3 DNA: TGTGCCAGCAGTCGACTATCCTCCTACGAGCAGTACTTC.

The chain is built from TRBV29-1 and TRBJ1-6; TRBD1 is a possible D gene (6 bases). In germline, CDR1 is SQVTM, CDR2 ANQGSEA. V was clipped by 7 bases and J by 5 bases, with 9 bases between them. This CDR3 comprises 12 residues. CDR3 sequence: CSAGENNSPLHF. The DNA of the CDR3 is TGCAGCGCAGGGGAAAATAATTCACCCCTCCACTTT.

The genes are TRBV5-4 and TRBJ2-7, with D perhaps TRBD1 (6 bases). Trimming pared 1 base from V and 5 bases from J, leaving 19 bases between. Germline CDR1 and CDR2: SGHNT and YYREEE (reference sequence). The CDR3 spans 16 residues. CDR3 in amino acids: CASSLQGQRVRDEQYF. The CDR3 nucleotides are TGTGCCAGCAGCTTGCAGGGGCAAAGAGTTCGGGACGAGCAGTACTTC.

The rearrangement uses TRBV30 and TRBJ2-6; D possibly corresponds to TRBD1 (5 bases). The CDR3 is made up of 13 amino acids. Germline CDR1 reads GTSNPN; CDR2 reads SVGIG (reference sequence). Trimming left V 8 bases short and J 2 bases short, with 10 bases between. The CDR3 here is CAGPGPGANVLTF. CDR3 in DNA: TGTGCCGGACCAGGGCCTGGGGCCAACGTCCTGACTTTC.

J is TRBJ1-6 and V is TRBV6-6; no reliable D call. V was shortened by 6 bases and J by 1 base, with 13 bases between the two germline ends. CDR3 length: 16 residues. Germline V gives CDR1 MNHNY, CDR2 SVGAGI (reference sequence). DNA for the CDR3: TGTGCCAGCAGATTGGCGGGAGGGTCCTATAATTCACCCCTCCACTTT. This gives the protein CASRLAGGSYNSPLHF.

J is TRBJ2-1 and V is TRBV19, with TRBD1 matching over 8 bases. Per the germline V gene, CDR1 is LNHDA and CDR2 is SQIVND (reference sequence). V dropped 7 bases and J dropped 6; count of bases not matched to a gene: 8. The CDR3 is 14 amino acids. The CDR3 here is CASIPDRASNEQFF. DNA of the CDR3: TGTGCCAGTATCCCGGACAGGGCGTCCAATGAGCAGTTCTTC.

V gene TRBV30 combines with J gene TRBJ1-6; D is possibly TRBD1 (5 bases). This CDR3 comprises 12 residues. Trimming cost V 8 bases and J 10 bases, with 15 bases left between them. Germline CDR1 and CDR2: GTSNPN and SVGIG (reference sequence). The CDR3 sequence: CAAAGRESPLHF. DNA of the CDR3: TGTGCCGCCGCAGGGAGGGAGTCACCCCTCCACTTT.

The CDR3 nucleotides are TGTGCCAGCAGTGAACTAGCGGGTTTCACAGATACGCAGTATTTT. Translation: CASSELAGFTDTQYF. The chain has TRBV6-1 and TRBJ2-3, with 8 bases identical to TRBD2. The germline V gene has CDR1 MNHNS and CDR2 SASEGT. The CDR3 has 15 residues. The ends lost 2 bases at V and 2 bases at J; junction bases unmatched: 3.

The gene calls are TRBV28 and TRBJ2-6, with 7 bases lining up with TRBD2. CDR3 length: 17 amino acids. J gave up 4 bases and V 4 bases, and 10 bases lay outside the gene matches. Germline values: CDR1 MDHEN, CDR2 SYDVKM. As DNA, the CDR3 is TGTGCCAGCAGTTACGTGACGGGAGGATCGGGGGCCAACGTCCTGACTTTC. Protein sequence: CASSYVTGGSGANVLTF. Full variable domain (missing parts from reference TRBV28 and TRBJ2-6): DVKVTQSSRYLVKRTGEKVFLECVQDMDHENMFWYRQDPGLGLRLIYFSYDVKMKEKGDIPEGYSVSREKKERFSLILESASTNQTSMYLCASSYVTGGSGANVLTFGAGSRLTVL.

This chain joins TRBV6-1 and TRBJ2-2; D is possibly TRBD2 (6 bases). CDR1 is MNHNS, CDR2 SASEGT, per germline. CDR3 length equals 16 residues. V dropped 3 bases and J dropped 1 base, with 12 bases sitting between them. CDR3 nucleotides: TGTGCCAGCAGTGATATTGGCGGGGTGAACACCGGGGAGCTGTTTTTT. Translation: CASSDIGGVNTGELFF.

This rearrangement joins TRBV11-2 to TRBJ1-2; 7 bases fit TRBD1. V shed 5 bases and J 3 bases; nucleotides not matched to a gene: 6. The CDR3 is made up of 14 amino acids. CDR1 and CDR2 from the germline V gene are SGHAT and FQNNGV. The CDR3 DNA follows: TGTGCCAGCAGCCCAAGACAGGGTGACTATGGCTACACCTTC. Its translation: CASSPRQGDYGYTF.

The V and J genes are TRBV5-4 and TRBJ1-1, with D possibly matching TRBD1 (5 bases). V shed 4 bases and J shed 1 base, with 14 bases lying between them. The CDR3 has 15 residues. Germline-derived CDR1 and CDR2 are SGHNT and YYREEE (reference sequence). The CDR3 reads CASSPQGGANTEAFF. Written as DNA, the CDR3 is TGTGCCAGCAGCCCTCAGGGTGGCGCGAACACTGAAGCTTTCTTT. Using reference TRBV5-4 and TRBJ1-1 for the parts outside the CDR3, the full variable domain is ETGVTQSPTHLIKTRGQQVTLRCSSQSGHNTVSWYQQALGQGPQFIFQYYREEENGRGNFPPRFSGLQFPNYSSELNVNALELDDSALYLCASSPQGGANTEAFFGQGTRLTVV.

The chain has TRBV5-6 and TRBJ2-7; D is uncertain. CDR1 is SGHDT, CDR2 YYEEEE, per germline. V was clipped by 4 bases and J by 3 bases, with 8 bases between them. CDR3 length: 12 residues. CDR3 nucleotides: TGTGCCAGCAGCGTTTGGCTCTACGAGCAGTACTTC. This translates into CASSVWLYEQYF.

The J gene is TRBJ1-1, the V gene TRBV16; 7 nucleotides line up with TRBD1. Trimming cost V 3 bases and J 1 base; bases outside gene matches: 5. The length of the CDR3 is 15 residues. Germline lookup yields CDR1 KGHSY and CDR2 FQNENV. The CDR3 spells CASSQRTGSNTEAFF. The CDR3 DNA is TGTGCCAGCAGCCAGAGGACAGGCTCGAACACTGAAGCTTTCTTT.

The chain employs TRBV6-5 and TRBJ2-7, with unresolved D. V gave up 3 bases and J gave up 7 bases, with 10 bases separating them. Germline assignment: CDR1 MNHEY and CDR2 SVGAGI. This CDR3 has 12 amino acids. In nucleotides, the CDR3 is TGTGCCAGCAGTTATCTCTTACGGGAGCAGTACTTC. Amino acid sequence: CASSYLLREQYF.

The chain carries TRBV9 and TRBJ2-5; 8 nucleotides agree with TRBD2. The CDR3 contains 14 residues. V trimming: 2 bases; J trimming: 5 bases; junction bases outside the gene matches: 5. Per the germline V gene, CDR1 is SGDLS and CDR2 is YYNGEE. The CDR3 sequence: CASSVSGGLETQYF. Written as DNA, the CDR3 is TGTGCCAGCAGCGTCAGCGGGGGCTTGGAGACCCAGTACTTC.

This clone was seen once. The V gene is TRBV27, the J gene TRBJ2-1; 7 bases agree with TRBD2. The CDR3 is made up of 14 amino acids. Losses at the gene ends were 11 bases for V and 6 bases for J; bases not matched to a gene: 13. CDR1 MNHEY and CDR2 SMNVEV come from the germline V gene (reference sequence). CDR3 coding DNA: TGTGCCTCCCTTCGCGGGAGTGGTTCCAATGAGCAGTTCTTC. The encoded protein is CASLRGSGSNEQFF.

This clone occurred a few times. CDR3 loop: CASSPSRNVWGYTF. DNA for the CDR3: TGTGCCAGCTCACCAAGCAGGAATGTATGGGGCTACACCTTC. The rearrangement uses TRBV18 and TRBJ1-2; D is unresolved. Deletions cut 2 bases from V and 8 bases from J, with 15 bases between. CDR1 KGHSH and CDR2 LQKENI come from the germline V gene. This CDR3 spans 14 amino acids.

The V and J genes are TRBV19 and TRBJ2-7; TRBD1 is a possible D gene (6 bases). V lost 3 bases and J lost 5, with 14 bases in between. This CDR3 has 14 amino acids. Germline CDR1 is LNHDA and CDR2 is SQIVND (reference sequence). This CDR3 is CASSIGQGSHEQYF. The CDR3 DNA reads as TGTGCCAGTAGTATCGGGCAGGGGTCCCACGAGCAGTACTTC.

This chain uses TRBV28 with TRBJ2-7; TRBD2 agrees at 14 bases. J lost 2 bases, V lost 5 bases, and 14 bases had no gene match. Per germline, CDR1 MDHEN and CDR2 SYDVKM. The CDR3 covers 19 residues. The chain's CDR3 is CASSPIGLAGGFRAYEQYF. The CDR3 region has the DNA TGTGCCAGCAGTCCTATCGGACTAGCGGGAGGATTTCGGGCCTACGAGCAGTACTTC.

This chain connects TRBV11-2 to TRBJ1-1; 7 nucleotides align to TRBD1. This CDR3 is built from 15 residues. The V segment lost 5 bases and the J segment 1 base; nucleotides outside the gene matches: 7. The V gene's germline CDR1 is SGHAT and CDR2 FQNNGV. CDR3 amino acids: CASSPGGGTNTEAFF. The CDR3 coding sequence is TGTGCCAGCAGCCCAGGGGGGGGAACGAACACTGAAGCTTTCTTT.

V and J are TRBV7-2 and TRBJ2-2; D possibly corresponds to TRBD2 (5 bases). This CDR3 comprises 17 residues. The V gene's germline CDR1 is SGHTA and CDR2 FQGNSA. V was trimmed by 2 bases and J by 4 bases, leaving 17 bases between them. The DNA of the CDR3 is TGTGCCAGCAGCTTAAACCCGGGTGAGAGCGGCACCGGGGAGCTGTTTTTT. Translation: CASSLNPGESGTGELFF.

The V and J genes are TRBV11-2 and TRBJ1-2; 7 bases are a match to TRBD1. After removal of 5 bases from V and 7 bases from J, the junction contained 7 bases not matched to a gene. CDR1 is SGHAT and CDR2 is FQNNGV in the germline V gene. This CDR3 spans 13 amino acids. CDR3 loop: CASSPDRVGGYTF. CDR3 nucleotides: TGTGCCAGCAGCCCCGACAGGGTTGGTGGCTACACCTTC. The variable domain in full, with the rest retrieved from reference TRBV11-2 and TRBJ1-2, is EAGVAQSPRYKIIEKRQSVAFWCNPISGHATLYWYQQILGQGPKLLIQFQNNGVVDDSQLPKDRFSAERLKGVDSTLKIQPAKLEDSAVYLCASSPDRVGGYTFGSGTRLTVV.

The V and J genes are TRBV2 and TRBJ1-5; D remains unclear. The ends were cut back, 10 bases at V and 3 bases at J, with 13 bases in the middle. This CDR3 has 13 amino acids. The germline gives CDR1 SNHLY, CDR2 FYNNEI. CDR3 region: CATRTGNNQPQHF. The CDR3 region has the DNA TGTGCCACCAGGACGGGGAACAATCAGCCCCAGCATTTT.

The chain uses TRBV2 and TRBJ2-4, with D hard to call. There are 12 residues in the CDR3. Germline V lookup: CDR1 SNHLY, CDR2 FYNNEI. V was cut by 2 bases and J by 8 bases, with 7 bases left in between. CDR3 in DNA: TGTGCCAGCAGTGAATCTGGCGACATTCAGTACTTC. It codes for CASSESGDIQYF. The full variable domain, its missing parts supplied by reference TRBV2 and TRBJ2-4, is EPEVTQTPSHQVTQMGQEVILRCVPISNHLYFYWYRQILGQKVEFLVSFYNNEISEKSEIFDDQFSVERPDGSNFTLKIRSTKLEDSAMYFCASSESGDIQYFGAGTRLSVL.

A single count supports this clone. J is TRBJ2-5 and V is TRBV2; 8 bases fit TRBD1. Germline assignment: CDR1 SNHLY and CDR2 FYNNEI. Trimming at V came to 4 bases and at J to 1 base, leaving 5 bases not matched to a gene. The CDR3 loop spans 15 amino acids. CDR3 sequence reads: CASSGRDRSQETQYF. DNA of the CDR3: TGTGCCAGCAGTGGTCGGGACAGGTCCCAAGAGACCCAGTACTTC.